Each of the 27 T cell receptor beta chains below was sequenced from the same sample in a study of blood T cell repertoires in COVID-19. Method: immunoSEQ multiplex PCR; TCRdb's copy keeps in-frame clones and lacks some. The table records about 300,000 clones, about 90% of them present only once. The sample was PBMCs or T cells enriched from blood (not recorded which). These receptors all stem from a woman between 45 and 65 years old who had been exposed to COVID-19.

This clone was observed a single time. Other DNA variants within this sample encode the same CDR3. CDR3 nucleotides: TGTGCCAGTAGTCTGGGGCTGAACACTGAAGCTTTCTTT. Residues: CASSLGLNTEAFF. The chain uses TRBV19 and TRBJ1-1; D is possibly TRBD1 (5 bases). Looked up from germline, CDR1 is LNHDA and CDR2 is SQIVND (reference sequence). V was shortened by 5 bases and J by 0 bases, with 7 bases between the two germline ends. The CDR3 totals 13 residues. Combining the CDR3 with reference TRBV19 and TRBJ1-1 gives the whole variable domain DGGITQSPKYLFRKEGQNVTLSCEQNLNHDAMYWYRQDPGQGLRLIYYSQIVNDFQKGDIAEGYSVSREKKESFPLTVTSAQKNPTAFYLCASSLGLNTEAFFGQGTRLTVV.

The rearrangement links TRBV4-1 to TRBJ1-6, with a possible D match to TRBD1 (6 bases). V dropped 0 bases and J dropped 11 bases, with 14 bases sitting between them. The germline gives CDR1 MGHRA, CDR2 YSYEKL. This CDR3 has 15 residues. CDR3 coding DNA: TGCGCCAGCAGCCAAGATTGGGGAGGGGGGACACCCCTCCACTTT. The encoded protein is CASSQDWGGGTPLHF.

V and J are TRBV5-1 and TRBJ1-2; TRBD1 is a possible D gene (6 bases). CDR3 length equals 13 residues. Germline V gene data show CDR1 as SGHRS and CDR2 as YFSETQ. V lost 5 bases and J 6 bases, leaving 14 bases between the germline ends. CDR3 residues: CASRTNPGDGYTF. CDR3 nucleotides: TGCGCCAGCAGGACAAATCCAGGGGATGGCTACACCTTC.

The chain joins TRBV4-1 to TRBJ2-7, with D unresolved. The CDR3 runs to 14 residues. CDR1 and CDR2 from the germline V gene are MGHRA and YSYEKL. The V and J ends lost 0 bases and 5 bases respectively, with 11 bases between them. The CDR3, as DNA: TGCGCCAGCAGCCAAGACAGTAGTGCGGACGAGCAGTACTTC. Translation gives CASSQDSSADEQYF.

The chain carries TRBV27 and TRBJ1-1; TRBD1 matches 7 bases. Germline CDR1 and CDR2: MNHEY and SMNVEV (reference sequence). The V gene end was trimmed by 5 bases and the J gene end by 4 bases; junction bases not matched to a gene: 7. The CDR3 contains 14 residues. CDR3 sequence reads: CASSADRAGTEAFF. CDR3 bases: TGTGCCAGCAGTGCAGACAGGGCAGGCACTGAAGCTTTCTTT.

The V and J genes are TRBV6-1 and TRBJ2-5; perhaps TRBD2 as D (5 bases). Between the trimmed V and J ends, which lost 1 base and 5 bases, there was a span of 8 bases. This CDR3 comprises 13 residues. The V gene's germline CDR1 is MNHNS and CDR2 SASEGT. CDR3: CASSEGGHETQYF. The CDR3 nucleotides read TGTGCCAGCAGTGAAGGCGGGCATGAGACCCAGTACTTC.

This clone came up once. V gene TRBV12-3 or TRBV12-4 combines with J gene TRBJ1-3; D unresolved. Trimming cost V 7 bases and J 3 bases, with 7 bases left between them. This CDR3 region has 12 residues. CDR3 loop: CASTGNGNTIYF. CDR3 DNA: TGTGCCAGCACAGGAAATGGAAACACCATATATTTT.

The V and J genes are TRBV19 and TRBJ2-7, with D possibly being TRBD2 (5 bases). The CDR3 is 15 amino acids. Germline V CDR1 and CDR2: LNHDA, SQIVND (reference sequence). V was shortened by 6 bases and J by 3 bases, with 18 bases between the two germline ends. CDR3 amino acids: CASSRDRTVDYEQYF. CDR3 bases: TGTGCCAGTAGCAGAGACCGGACTGTAGACTACGAGCAGTACTTC. Full variable domain (rest looked up from reference TRBV19 and TRBJ2-7): DGGITQSPKYLFRKEGQNVTLSCEQNLNHDAMYWYRQDPGQGLRLIYYSQIVNDFQKGDIAEGYSVSREKKESFPLTVTSAQKNPTAFYLCASSRDRTVDYEQYFGPGTRLTVT.

The chain joins TRBV6-4 to TRBJ2-2; weak D call: TRBD2 (6 bases). CDR3 size: 13 residues. The V end lost 4 bases, the J end lost 4 bases, and 7 bases lay between the germline ends. Germline CDR1 is MRHNA and CDR2 is SNTAGT. Here the CDR3 reads CASSAGVTGELFF. CDR3 DNA: TGTGCCAGCAGTGCGGGGGTCACCGGGGAGCTGTTTTTT.

The chain carries TRBV5-1 and TRBJ2-5; possible D gene TRBD2, 5 bases. The CDR3 runs to 15 residues. V was pared by 4 bases and J by 2 bases, with 15 bases between. Germline V gene lookup returns CDR1 SGHRS and CDR2 YFSETQ. DNA of the CDR3: TGCGCCAGCAGCCCGATGACTACTTTACAAGAGACCCAGTACTTC. Its translation: CASSPMTTLQETQYF.

This clone has a handful of counts. This chain links TRBV7-2 with TRBJ2-3, with D possibly TRBD1 on 6 matching bases. Germline V gene sequence: CDR1 SGHTA, CDR2 FQGNSA. The CDR3 is 17 residues long. The germline V and J ends were trimmed by 3 bases and 2 bases, with 18 bases remaining between them. The CDR3 reads CASSLQGTPSLTDTQYF. CDR3 sequence (DNA): TGTGCCAGCAGCTTGCAGGGGACCCCCAGCCTCACAGATACGCAGTATTTT. The full variable domain, in which reference TRBV7-2 and TRBJ2-3 provide the parts outside the CDR3, is GAGVSQSPSNKVTEKGKDVELRCDPISGHTALYWYRQSLGQGLEFLIYFQGNSAPDKSGLPSDRFSAERTGGSVSTLTIQRTQQEDSAVYLCASSLQGTPSLTDTQYFGPGTRLTVL.

The gene calls are TRBV30 and TRBJ1-1; TRBD1 aligns across 7 bases. V was clipped by 3 bases and J by 8 bases; unmatched bases: 9. The CDR3 totals 13 residues. Germline assignment: CDR1 GTSNPN and CDR2 SVGIG (reference sequence). The CDR3 sequence: CAWSADRRREAFF. Written as DNA, the CDR3 is TGTGCCTGGAGCGCGGACAGGAGAAGAGAAGCTTTCTTT.

This clone turned up a few times. The V call is TRBV29-1, the J call TRBJ2-1; TRBD1 agrees at 10 bases. V trimming: 0 bases; J trimming: 5 bases; junction bases outside the gene matches: 1. The CDR3 is 14 residues long. Germline V lookup: CDR1 SQVTM, CDR2 ANQGSEA. CDR3: CSVEEDRGDNEQFF. The CDR3 region has the DNA TGCAGCGTTGAAGAGGACAGGGGGGACAATGAGCAGTTCTTC.

The chain's CDR3 is CASTPGGGEQYF. CDR3 nucleotides: TGTGCCAGCACCCCCGGGGGAGGAGAGCAGTACTTC. The V gene is TRBV12-3 or TRBV12-4, the J gene TRBJ2-7; D may be TRBD2 (6 bases). The length of the CDR3 is 12 residues. The V end was cut by 7 bases, the J end by 7 bases, with 14 bases between.

The chain recombines TRBV5-6 with TRBJ1-1; tentatively, D is TRBD1 (6 bases). Germline CDR1 SGHDT, CDR2 YYEEEE. V lost 2 bases and J lost 2, with 13 bases in between. The CDR3 extends over 15 amino acids. The CDR3 DNA reads as TGTGCCAGCAGCTTTGCGCCAGGGGATAACACTGAAGCTTTCTTT. As protein: CASSFAPGDNTEAFF.

The V and J genes are TRBV20-1 and TRBJ2-1; D might be TRBD2 (6 bases). Trimming removed 3 bases from V and 7 bases from J, with 22 bases in between. The CDR3 runs to 16 residues. Per germline, CDR1 DFQATT and CDR2 SNEGSKA (reference sequence). The CDR3, as DNA: TGCAGTGCTAGTGGGGGACTGGGGGTTCTTAAGAATGAGCAGTTCTTC. Its translation: CSASGGLGVLKNEQFF.

The chain carries TRBV5-4 and TRBJ1-5, with 8 bases aligning to TRBD1. The germline V gene has CDR1 SGHNT and CDR2 YYREEE (reference sequence). This CDR3 spans 14 amino acids. V was pared by 4 bases and J by 4 bases, with 4 bases of the junction left unmatched. The CDR3 reads CASSTDRGNQPQHF. For the CDR3, the DNA is TGTGCCAGCAGCACCGACAGGGGTAATCAGCCCCAGCATTTT.

In its sample, this clone was seen once. The CDR3 loop is CSVAQGSGANVLTF. The CDR3 DNA is TGCAGCGTGGCACAGGGGAGCGGGGCCAACGTCCTGACTTTC. The genes are TRBV29-1 and TRBJ2-6; 7 bases match TRBD1. CDR3 size: 14 residues. In germline, CDR1 is SQVTM, CDR2 ANQGSEA. The junction had 6 bases not matched to a gene; V was cut back by 6 bases and J by 4 bases.

On this clone: This same CDR3 is encoded by further DNA sequences in the sample. The gene calls are TRBV20-1 and TRBJ2-7; no firm D call. There are 11 residues in the CDR3. The germline V gene encodes CDR1 DFQATT and CDR2 SNEGSKA (reference sequence). Trimming stripped 0 bases from V and 9 bases from J, with 9 bases between. CDR3 nucleotide sequence: TGCAGTGCTAGAGATGGTCGAGGGCAGTACTTC. Its translation is CSARDGRGQYF.

This clone occurred once. The chain has TRBV12-3 or TRBV12-4 and TRBJ2-7; maybe TRBD1 (5 bases). The V gene lost 8 bases and the J gene lost 2 bases, with 13 bases spanning the gap. The CDR3 extends over 13 amino acids. CDR3 in DNA: TGTGCCAGCGGGGCCGACAGACCCTACGAGCAGTACTTC. It codes for CASGADRPYEQYF.

The CDR3 DNA follows: TGCGCCAGCAGCTTGGCTCCAATAGGACAGGGAGGGAATGAGCAGTTCTTC. Translation gives CASSLAPIGQGGNEQFF. This sequence joins TRBV5-1 and TRBJ2-1; perhaps TRBD1 as D (8 bases). Germline assignment: CDR1 SGHRS and CDR2 YFSETQ. The ends were cut back, 0 bases at V and 7 bases at J, with 20 bases in the middle. The CDR3 runs 17 residues.

CDR3 nucleotides: TGTGCCAGACCAGCCCAGCTCAGGACAGATACGCAGTATTTT. Protein product: CARPAQLRTDTQYF. The chain links TRBV6-4 to TRBJ2-3; D remains ambiguous. Trimming took off 9 bases at V and 3 bases at J, with 16 bases between the two ends. Germline lookup yields CDR1 MRHNA and CDR2 SNTAGT. CDR3 length: 14 amino acids.

This clone has a handful of counts. The identical CDR3 is also encoded by other nucleotide sequences in the sample. The V gene is TRBV2, the J gene TRBJ1-2; D might be TRBD1 (5 bases). Germline CDR1 SNHLY, CDR2 FYNNEI. This CDR3 spans 13 amino acids. V lost 4 bases to trimming and J lost 1 base, with 7 bases between them. The DNA of the CDR3 is TGTGCCAGCAGTGTTCAGGGTAACTATGGCTACACCTTC. Encoded protein: CASSVQGNYGYTF. The variable domain in full, with the rest retrieved from reference TRBV2 and TRBJ1-2, is EPEVTQTPSHQVTQMGQEVILRCVPISNHLYFYWYRQILGQKVEFLVSFYNNEISEKSEIFDDQFSVERPDGSNFTLKIRSTKLEDSAMYFCASSVQGNYGYTFGSGTRLTVV.

This clone was recorded a few times. The chain uses TRBV11-3 and TRBJ2-7; 8 nucleotides match TRBD1. The junction had 11 bases not matched to a gene; V was cut back by 4 bases and J by 6 bases. This CDR3 has 15 residues. CDR1 and CDR2 from the germline V gene are SGHNT and YENEEA. The CDR3 here is CASSSGQGKGIEQYF. Written as DNA, the CDR3 is TGTGCCAGCAGCTCCGGACAGGGCAAAGGTATCGAGCAGTACTTC.

This sequence joins TRBV27 and TRBJ2-5; D call uncertain. The V gene lost 5 bases and the J gene lost 5 bases, with 12 bases spanning the gap. CDR3 length equals 13 residues. Germline loops: CDR1 MNHEY, CDR2 SMNVEV (reference sequence). DNA of the CDR3: TGTGCCAGCAGTAGAAAACCCCAGGAGACCCAGTACTTC. Translating it yields CASSRKPQETQYF.

The rearrangement links TRBV6-1 to TRBJ1-5; 7 bases line up with TRBD1. The CDR3 is 19 amino acids. Per the germline V gene, CDR1 is MNHNS and CDR2 is SASEGT. V was clipped by 3 bases and J by 9 bases; unmatched bases: 23. Here the CDR3 reads CASSDHRGQEFSRSGPQHF. The CDR3, as DNA: TGTGCCAGCAGTGATCACCGAGGACAGGAGTTCTCGCGATCGGGGCCCCAGCATTTT.

The gene calls are TRBV11-1 and TRBJ1-1, with 8 bases that match TRBD1. J lost 4 bases, V lost 6 bases, and 13 bases had no gene match. CDR3 size: 16 residues. Germline CDR1 and CDR2: SGHAT and FQDESV (reference sequence). CDR3 sequence reads: CASRHPGTGGFTEAFF. The CDR3 region has the DNA TGTGCCAGCAGACACCCGGGGACAGGCGGGTTCACTGAAGCTTTCTTT.